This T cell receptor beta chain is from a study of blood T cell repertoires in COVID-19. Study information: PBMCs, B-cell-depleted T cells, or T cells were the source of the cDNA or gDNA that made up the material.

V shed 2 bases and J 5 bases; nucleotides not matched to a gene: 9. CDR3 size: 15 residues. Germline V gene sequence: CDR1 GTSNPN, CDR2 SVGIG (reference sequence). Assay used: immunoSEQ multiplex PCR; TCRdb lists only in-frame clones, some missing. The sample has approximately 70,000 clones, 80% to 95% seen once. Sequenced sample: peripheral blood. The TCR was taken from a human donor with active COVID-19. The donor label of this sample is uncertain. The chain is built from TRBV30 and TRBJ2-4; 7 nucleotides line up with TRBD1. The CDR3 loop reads CAWSRDSFRQNIQYF. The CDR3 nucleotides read TGTGCCTGGAGTCGGGACAGCTTTCGCCAAAACATTCAGTACTTC.